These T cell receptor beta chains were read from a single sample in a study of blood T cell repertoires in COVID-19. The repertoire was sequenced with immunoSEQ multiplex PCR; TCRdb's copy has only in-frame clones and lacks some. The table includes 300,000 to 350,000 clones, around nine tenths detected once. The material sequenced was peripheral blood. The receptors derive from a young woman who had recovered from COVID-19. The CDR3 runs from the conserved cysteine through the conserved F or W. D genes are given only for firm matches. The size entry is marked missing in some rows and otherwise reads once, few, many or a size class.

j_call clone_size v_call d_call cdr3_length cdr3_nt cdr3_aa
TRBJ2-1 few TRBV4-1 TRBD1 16 TGCGCCAGCAGCCAAGAAGGGACAGGGGTGTACAATGAGCAGTTCTTC CASSQEGTGVYNEQFF
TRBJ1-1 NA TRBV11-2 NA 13 TGTGCCAGCAGCTTATTATTAAACACTGAAGCTTTCTTT CASSLLLNTEAFF
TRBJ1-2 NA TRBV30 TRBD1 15 TGTGCCCGACGGACAGGGGCCTCTGCCCACTATGGCTACACCTTC CARRTGASAHYGYTF
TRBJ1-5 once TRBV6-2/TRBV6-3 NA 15 TGTGCCAGCAGTACAGCGGTAGATAGCAATCAGCCCCAGCATTTT CASSTAVDSNQPQHF
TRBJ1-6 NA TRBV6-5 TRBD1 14 TGTGCCAGCAGTTACGGGGACAGTAATTCACCCCTCCACTTT CASSYGDSNSPLHF
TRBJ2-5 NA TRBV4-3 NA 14 TGCGCCAGCAGCCAAGTTCTTTACCAAGAGACCCAGTACTTC CASSQVLYQETQYF
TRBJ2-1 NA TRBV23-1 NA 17 TGCGCCAGCAGTCAATTCACGTCCCCGAACAGAGACAATGAGCAGTTCTTC CASSQFTSPNRDNEQFF
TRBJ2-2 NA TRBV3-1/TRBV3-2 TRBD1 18 TGTGCCAGCAGCCAAGGTACAGGGGGTCTCGCGAACACCGGGGAGCTGTTTTTT CASSQGTGGLANTGELFF
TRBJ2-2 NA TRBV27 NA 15 TGTGCCAGCAGTTCAACTAGTTCCAACACCGGGGAGCTGTTTTTT CASSSTSSNTGELFF
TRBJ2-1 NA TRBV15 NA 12 TGTGCCACCAGCAGAGACGGCAATGAGCAGTTCTTC CATSRDGNEQFF
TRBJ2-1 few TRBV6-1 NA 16 TGTGCCAGCAGTGGGAGAATTAGCGCCTCCTACAATGAGCAGTTCTTC CASSGRISASYNEQFF
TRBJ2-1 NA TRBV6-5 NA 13 TGTGCCAGTCAGGTATCCCTATACAATGAGCAGTTCTTC CASQVSLYNEQFF
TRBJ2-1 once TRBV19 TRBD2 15 TGTGCCAGTAGTATAGCCGGGAGGGGCTACAATGAGCAGTTCTTC CASSIAGRGYNEQFF
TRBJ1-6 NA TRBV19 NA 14 TGTGCCAGTAGTATAGATAGGGGTAATTCACCCCTCCACTTT CASSIDRGNSPLHF
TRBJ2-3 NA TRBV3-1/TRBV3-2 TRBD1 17 TGTGCCAGCAGCCAAGATGGGGGACAGGGTACCACAGATACGCAGTATTTT CASSQDGGQGTTDTQYF
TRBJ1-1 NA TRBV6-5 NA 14 TGTGCCAGTCTCATACAGGGCTGGCCCCCTGAAGCTTTCTTT CASLIQGWPPEAFF
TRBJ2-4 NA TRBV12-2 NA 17 TGTGCAAGTCGCTCCTCTGGACAGGGTTGGAGTAGGGACATTCAGTACTTC CASRSSGQGWSRDIQYF
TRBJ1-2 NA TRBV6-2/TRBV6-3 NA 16 TGTGCCAGCAGCCTCTTCGGGGGGCGCAAGTTTCGAGGCTACACCTTC CASSLFGGRKFRGYTF
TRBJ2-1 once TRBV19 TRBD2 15 TGTGCCAGTAGAGCCGGGACTAGGTCGTCCAATGAGCAGTTCTTC CASRAGTRSSNEQFF
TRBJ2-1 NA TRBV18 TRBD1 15 TGTGCCAGCTCACCACGGGACAGGGAAGGGAATGAGCAGTTCTTC CASSPRDREGNEQFF
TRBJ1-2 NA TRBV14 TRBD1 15 TGTGCCAGCAGCCCCCACAGGACAGGGACCTATGGCTACACCTTC CASSPHRTGTYGYTF
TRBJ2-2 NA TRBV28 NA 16 TGTGCCAGCAGTGGCGCGGGTAGCTATTGGTCCGGGGAGCTGTTTTTT CASSGAGSYWSGELFF
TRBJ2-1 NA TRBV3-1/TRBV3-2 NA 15 TGTGCCAGCAGCCAAGGCCGGGAGTCCTACAATGAGCAGTTCTTC CASSQGRESYNEQFF
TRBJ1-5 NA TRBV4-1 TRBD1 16 TGCGCCAGCAGCCACTACGGGACAGGGGCCAATCAGCCCCAGCATTTT CASSHYGTGANQPQHF
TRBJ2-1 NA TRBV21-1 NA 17 TGTGCCAGCAGCGAACGCCGGGGACAGGGGTTGAGCAATGAGCAGTTCTTC CASSERRGQGLSNEQFF
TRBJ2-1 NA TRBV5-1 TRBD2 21 TGCGCCAGCAGCTTGGTGGGGGTGGTTTGGCGGGAGGTGCTTCCTTACAATGAGCAGTTCTTC CASSLVGVVWREVLPYNEQFF
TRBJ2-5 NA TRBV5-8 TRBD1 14 TGTGCCAGCAGCTTGCGGACAGGTCAAGAGACCCAGTACTTC CASSLRTGQETQYF
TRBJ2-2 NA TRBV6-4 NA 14 TGTGCCAGCAGTGGGGAGGCGAACACCGGGGAGCTGTTTTTT CASSGEANTGELFF
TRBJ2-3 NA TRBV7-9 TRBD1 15 TGTGCCAGCAGCTTGGACAGGGTTAGCACAGATACGCAGTATTTT CASSLDRVSTDTQYF
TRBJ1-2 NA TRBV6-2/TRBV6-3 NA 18 TGTGCCAGCAGTTACAAGTGGAGACAGCACTCTAACTACTATGGCTACACCTTC CASSYKWRQHSNYYGYTF
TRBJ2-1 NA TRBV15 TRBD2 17 TGTGCCACCAGCAGGCCCACTAGCGGGAGTAACTACAATGAGCAGTTCTTC CATSRPTSGSNYNEQFF
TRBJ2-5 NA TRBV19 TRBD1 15 TGTGCCAGTAGTCCGACCGGGACAGCCCGGGAGACCCAGTACTTC CASSPTGTARETQYF
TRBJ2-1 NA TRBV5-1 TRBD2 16 TGCGCCAGCAGCTTGGGGCTAGCGGGAGTTAACAATGAGCAGTTCTTC CASSLGLAGVNNEQFF
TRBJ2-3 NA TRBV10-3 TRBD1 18 TGTGCCATCAGTGAGTCGAGTGTACAGGGGGCTGGCACAGATACGCAGTATTTT CAISESSVQGAGTDTQYF
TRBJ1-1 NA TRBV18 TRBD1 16 TGTGCCAGCTCACGGGGACAGGGCAACCCAAACACTGAAGCTTTCTTT CASSRGQGNPNTEAFF
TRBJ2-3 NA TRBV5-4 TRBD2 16 TGTGCCAGCAGCTTGAGGAGCGGGAGAGCCTTGGATACGCAGTATTTT CASSLRSGRALDTQYF
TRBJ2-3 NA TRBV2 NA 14 TGTGCCAGCAGTGACTCGGTTAGCACAGATACGCAGTATTTT CASSDSVSTDTQYF